This T cell receptor (beta chain) was identified in a study of blood T cell repertoires in COVID-19. Across the study: The origin of the acute and convalescent COVID-19 samples was the United States, Italy and Spain. T cells, B-cell-depleted T cells, or PBMCs supplied cDNA or gDNA.

The CDR3 is made up of 18 amino acids. In germline, CDR1 is SNHLY, CDR2 FYNNEI. V dropped 5 bases and J dropped 4; count of bases not matched to a gene: 15. In the source study's methods: Amplification with reference gene primers provided the estimates of nucleated cell counts. Profiling relied on immunoSEQ multiplex PCR, and the TCRdb table lists in-frame clones only, not all of them. The V and J calls and clone size come from that table; D and trimming were worked out from the DNA. The repertoire holds some 110,000 clones, approximately 83% seen once, with about 5% in the top ten. This chain uses TRBV2 with TRBJ1-3, with 9 bases identical to TRBD1. Sequencing used peripheral blood. This clonotype originated in a woman between 65 and 79 years old with acute or convalescent COVID-19. CDR3 in amino acids: CASSMLRGQGDGGNTIYF. The CDR3 DNA is TGTGCCAGCAGTATGCTTCGGGGACAGGGAGACGGAGGAAACACCATATATTTT. Variable domain in full (rest from reference TRBV2 and TRBJ1-3): EPEVTQTPSHQVTQMGQEVILRCVPISNHLYFYWYRQILGQKVEFLVSFYNNEISEKSEIFDDQFSVERPDGSNFTLKIRSTKLEDSAMYFCASSMLRGQGDGGNTIYFGEGSWLTVV.